The sample holds many counts of the clone carrying this T cell receptor (beta chain). Its antigen is undetermined. TCR beta CDR3 regions were amplified from RNA transcripts. The library came from an HTBI-primed first-round RT-PCR and a second-round multiplex PCR. A single record per CDR3 protein comes from TCRdb applying MiXCR to the multiplex PCR reads. The sample gives about 400,000 distinct CDR3 sequences, 15% to 20% of which show up once; more than 1.5% is in the top ten. The source of the sample is a study of Graves' ophthalmopathy and Graves' hyperthyroidism. Ophthalmopathy-affected donors exhibited moderate-to-severe activity, CAS ≥3, NOSPECS ≥4, and duration under 3 months. Findings of the study overall: Progression of ophthalmopathy was predicted by the model with roughly 65% sensitivity and less than 85% specificity.

Sequenced: peripheral blood. The receptor was isolated from a woman younger than 35 with Graves' ophthalmopathy.

Here the CDR3 DNA reads TGTGCCAGCAGTGGCAGGGGCAGGGGTGATGGCACCGGGGAGCTGTTTTTT. As protein: CASSGRGRGDGTGELFF. This chain links TRBV27 with TRBJ2-2; possible D gene TRBD1, 6 bases. This CDR3 spans 17 amino acids. Germline V lookup: CDR1 MNHEY, CDR2 SMNVEV (reference sequence). The ends were cut back, 5 bases at V and 4 bases at J, with 20 bases in the middle.